What follows are 12 T cell receptor beta chains derived from one specimen sequenced in a study of blood T cells in healthy people across ages. Alongside a J-beta primer mix, a sample-barcoded 5' primer served in a second PCR lasting roughly 6 to 11 cycles. TCRdb recomputed calls from the 5' RACE reads with MiXCR, one row per CDR3 protein. The sample includes hundreds of thousands of distinct CDR3 sequences, around a fifth of them seen just once. The material sequenced was blood. The source of these receptors is a man in his 70s in good health.

This chain connects TRBV12-3 or TRBV12-4 to TRBJ2-7; 9 bases align to TRBD1. After removal of 6 bases from V and 5 bases from J, the junction contained 8 bases not matched to a gene. The CDR3 loop spans 14 amino acids. The CDR3 DNA reads TGTGCCAGCAGCCGAGGGGACAGGGCCCACGAGCAGTACTTC. It codes for CASSRGDRAHEQYF.

The table lists this clonotype with a few counts. The chain has TRBV20-1 and TRBJ2-7; 16 bases align to TRBD2. CDR3 length: 16 amino acids. Germline CDR1 DFQATT, CDR2 SNEGSKA (reference sequence). V was clipped by 5 bases and J by 4 bases; unmatched bases: 8. The CDR3 nucleotides read TGCAGTGCTCGCGGGACTAGCGGGAGGGCCGCGTACGAGCAGTACTTC. Encoded protein: CSARGTSGRAAYEQYF.

This chain joins TRBV7-8 and TRBJ1-4; D remains ambiguous. The CDR3 contains 11 residues. The germline CDR1 and CDR2 sequences are SGHVS and FQNEAQ. Trimming removed 1 base at V and 10 bases at J, with 4 bases between. DNA for the CDR3: TGTGCCAGCAGCTTAGGCCGAAAACTGTTTTTT. It is translated as CASSLGRKLFF. Combining the CDR3 with reference TRBV7-8 and TRBJ1-4 gives the whole variable domain GAGVSQSPRYKVAKRGQDVALRCDPISGHVSLFWYQQALGQGPEFLTYFQNEAQLDKSGLPSDRFFAERPEGSVSTLKIQRTQQEDSAVYLCASSLGRKLFFGSGTQLSVL.

This clonotype showed up just a few times. The CDR3 DNA is TGCAGCGTTGATAGTCTCGGGGTGGAGACCCAGTACTTC. This encodes CSVDSLGVETQYF. This sequence joins TRBV29-1 and TRBJ2-5, with D perhaps TRBD2 (5 bases). The CDR3 covers 13 residues. V was clipped by 3 bases and J by 5 bases, with 13 bases between them. Germline V gives CDR1 SQVTM, CDR2 ANQGSEA.

In its sample, this clonotype was seen a few times. The gene calls are TRBV7-2 and TRBJ2-7; no clear D. V was shortened by 5 bases and J by 4 bases, with 6 bases between the two germline ends. Germline CDR1 is SGHTA and CDR2 is FQGNSA. The CDR3 runs to 11 residues. The CDR3 region is CASSKQYEQYF. CDR3 coding DNA: TGTGCCAGCAGCAAACAATACGAGCAGTACTTC.

This clonotype was observed a handful of times. The CDR3 region is CSARSTGQETQYF. As DNA, the CDR3 is TGCAGTGCTAGATCTACAGGGCAAGAGACCCAGTACTTC. V gene TRBV20-1 combines with J gene TRBJ2-5, with D possibly TRBD1 on 6 matching bases. Trimming cost V 2 bases and J 2 bases, with 9 bases left between them. The germline V gene has CDR1 DFQATT and CDR2 SNEGSKA (reference sequence). CDR3 length: 13 residues.

This clonotype showed up just a few times. The chain joins TRBV20-1 to TRBJ1-1; 9 nucleotides align to TRBD1. Germline V lookup: CDR1 DFQATT, CDR2 SNEGSKA (reference sequence). The CDR3 is made up of 15 amino acids. V was clipped by 1 base and J by 1 base; unmatched bases: 4. This CDR3 reads CSARAGGQGNTEAFF. CDR3 in DNA: TGCAGTGCTAGAGCGGGGGGACAGGGGAACACTGAAGCTTTCTTT.

The J gene is TRBJ1-1, the V gene TRBV14; no clear D gene. The germline V gene has CDR1 SGHDN and CDR2 FVKESK. This CDR3 has 15 residues. V lost 1 base, J lost 1 base, and 10 bases lay in between. DNA for the CDR3: TGTGCCAGCAGCCAAGCCAGAGGGAAGAACACTGAAGCTTTCTTT. It encodes CASSQARGKNTEAFF.

This clonotype was seen a few times. The chain uses TRBV20-1 and TRBJ2-2; TRBD2 matches 10 bases. The junction had 15 bases not matched to a gene; V was cut back by 7 bases and J by 4 bases. This CDR3 has 17 amino acids. Germline CDR1 is DFQATT and CDR2 is SNEGSKA (reference sequence). CDR3 sequence (DNA): TGCAGTGTTAAGCCGCCTAGCGGGAGAAGATTCACCGGGGAGCTGTTTTTT. Translation: CSVKPPSGRRFTGELFF.

To note about this clonotype: This may be a read error: a much more frequent sequence differs by one nucleotide. V usage is TRBV28 and J usage is TRBJ1-4, with no clear D. The length of the CDR3 is 14 residues. Germline CDR1 reads MDHEN; CDR2 reads SYDVKM. Between the trimmed V and J ends, which lost 6 bases and 7 bases, there was a span of 15 bases. CDR3 sequence reads: CASRGNPRGEKLFF. CDR3 coding DNA: TGTGCCAGCAGGGGTAATCCCCGGGGTGAAAAACTGTTTTTT.

CDR3 sequence reads: CASSTQGGEQYF. For the CDR3, the DNA is TGTGCCAGCAGCACCCAAGGGGGCGAGCAGTACTTC. This chain links TRBV3-1 with TRBJ2-7; possibly TRBD1 for D (6 bases). CDR1 is LGHDT, CDR2 YNNKEL, per germline (reference sequence). V dropped 5 bases and J dropped 6 bases, with 11 bases sitting between them. The CDR3 is made up of 12 amino acids.

The chain carries TRBV11-2 and TRBJ2-1, with a possible D match to TRBD2 (6 bases). This CDR3 region has 16 residues. With 1 base removed from V and 8 bases from J, the gap between germline ends came to 18 bases. CDR1 SGHAT and CDR2 FQNNGV come from the germline V gene. The CDR3 nucleotides are TGTGCCAGCAGCTTAGTAGGAGGGACGTTCGGCGATGAGCAGTTCTTC. Translating it yields CASSLVGGTFGDEQFF.